The 27 T cell receptor beta chains listed next were all sequenced from one sample in a study of molecular identifiers for immune sequencing clone quantification. Each CDR3 protein is one row after TCRdb ran MiXCR on the PCR reads. The sample carries approximately 320,000 distinct CDR3 sequences, 24% recorded once. The specimen sequenced was naive CD8+ T cells from blood, with Jurkat cell RNA spiked in. As to subset: FACS-sorted CD8+CD4-CCR7+CD45RA+ naive T cells. These receptors were obtained from a human donor in good health. Some libraries in this study had Jurkat cell RNA spiked in.

This clonotype was seen many times. CDR3 loop: CASSYSIKETQYF. Written as DNA, the CDR3 is TGTGCCAGCTCTTATTCGATAAAAGAGACCCAGTACTTC. The gene calls are TRBV6-2 or TRBV6-3 and TRBJ2-5; D unresolved. The V gene lost 8 bases and the J gene lost 3 bases, with 13 bases spanning the gap. This CDR3 is 13 amino acids long. CDR1 MNHEY and CDR2 SVGEGT come from the germline V gene.

This clonotype was counted at least ten times. The chain couples TRBV2 to TRBJ2-3; D possibly matches TRBD1 or TRBD2 (5 bases each). The CDR3 totals 15 residues. V was cut by 6 bases and J by 3 bases, with 16 bases left in between. CDR1 is SNHLY, CDR2 FYNNEI, per germline. The CDR3 DNA reads TGTGCCAGCAGGCCGGGACCCCTCGGTACAGATACGCAGTATTTT. Its protein is CASRPGPLGTDTQYF.

This clonotype has only a few counts. The chain couples TRBV4-1 to TRBJ2-7; 8 bases fit TRBD2. V trimming: 3 bases; J trimming: 2 bases; junction bases outside the gene matches: 9. The CDR3 totals 16 residues. Germline V gene data show CDR1 as MGHRA and CDR2 as YSYEKL. The CDR3 loop reads CASSQELTSVTYEQYF. The CDR3 region has the DNA TGCGCCAGCAGCCAGGAACTGACTAGCGTGACCTACGAGCAGTACTTC.

With respect to this clonotype: A much larger clone lies one base from this, so it may be a read error. V gene TRBV7-8 combines with J gene TRBJ2-7; D unclear. The CDR3 is 13 residues long. The germline V gene encodes CDR1 SGHVS and CDR2 FQNEAQ. CDR3 loop: CASSRRDNYAQYF. The CDR3 DNA sequence: TGTGCCAGCAGCCGTAGGGATAACTACGCGCAGTACTTC. The full variable domain, completed using reference TRBV7-8 and TRBJ2-7, is GAGVSQSPRYKVAKRGQDVALRCDPISGHVSLFWYQQALGQGPEFLTYFQNEAQLDKSGLPSDRFFAERPEGSVSTLKIQRTQQEDSAVYLCASSRRDNYAQYFGPGTRLTVT.

This clonotype has more than one count but fewer than ten. The CDR3 reads CASSLVGDAYNEQFF. CDR3 nucleotides: TGTGCCAGCAGCTTAGTAGGGGACGCCTACAATGAGCAGTTCTTC. The genes are TRBV7-9 and TRBJ2-1; the D gene could be TRBD1 or TRBD2 (5 bases each). The CDR3 extends over 15 amino acids. Looked up from germline, CDR1 is SEHNR and CDR2 is FQNEAQ (reference sequence). The V end was cut by 1 base, the J end by 2 bases, with 9 bases between.

The chain employs TRBV18 and TRBJ2-3, with 9 bases that match TRBD1. V shed 2 bases, J shed 4 bases, and the junction held 10 bases outside the gene matches. The CDR3 is 17 residues long. Germline V gene data show CDR1 as KGHSH and CDR2 as LQKENI. Here the CDR3 DNA reads TGTGCCAGCTCACCATTTCGGGGACAGGGAGTCGCAGATACGCAGTATTTT. Translating gives CASSPFRGQGVADTQYF.

The chain links TRBV19 to TRBJ1-1, with no clear D. With 3 bases removed from V and 0 bases from J, the gap between germline ends came to 5 bases. The germline CDR1 and CDR2 sequences are LNHDA and SQIVND (reference sequence). This CDR3 contains 13 residues. CDR3 coding DNA: TGTGCCAGTAGTATGGCCTTGAACACTGAAGCTTTCTTT. It specifies CASSMALNTEAFF.

Comment on this clonotype: A read error may explain this, as a much larger clone is one base away. CDR3 nucleotides: TGTGCCAGCGGCCCACACATGGGCTCCTACAATGAGCAGTTCTTC. Amino acid sequence: CASGPHMGSYNEQFF. The chain is built from TRBV7-8 and TRBJ2-1; D unclear. The CDR3 spans 15 residues. Germline V lookup: CDR1 SGHVS, CDR2 FQNEAQ. Between the trimmed V and J ends, which lost 8 bases and 0 bases, there was a span of 14 bases.

The chain is built from TRBV7-9 and TRBJ2-5, with a tentative D call TRBD1 (5 bases). The CDR3 covers 16 residues. Germline CDR1 reads SEHNR; CDR2 reads FQNEAQ (reference sequence). V lost 4 bases and J lost 5, with 20 bases in between. The CDR3 DNA sequence: TGTGCCAGCAGCTACACTTTGGACATACCTCATGAGACCCAGTACTTC. Its translation is CASSYTLDIPHETQYF. The full variable domain, its missing parts supplied by reference TRBV7-9 and TRBJ2-5, is DTGVSQNPRHKITKRGQNVTFRCDPISEHNRLYWYRQTLGQGPEFLTYFQNEAQLEKSRLLSDRFSAERPKGSFSTLEIQRTEQGDSAMYLCASSYTLDIPHETQYFGPGTRLLVL.

This clonotype appeared many times. V gene TRBV7-2 combines with J gene TRBJ2-3; 7 bases agree with TRBD2. CDR3 length equals 17 residues. J gave up 2 bases and V 2 bases, and 10 bases lay outside the gene matches. Per the germline V gene, CDR1 is SGHTA and CDR2 is FQGNSA. CDR3 protein: CASSLPVAGAPTDTQYF. CDR3 in DNA: TGTGCCAGCAGCTTACCAGTTGCGGGAGCCCCCACAGATACGCAGTATTTT.

V and J are TRBV29-1 and TRBJ2-1; 11 nucleotides align to TRBD2. Germline assignment: CDR1 SQVTM and CDR2 ANQGSEA. V lost 5 bases to trimming and J lost 8 bases; unmatched junction nucleotides: 11. The CDR3 is 15 amino acids. The CDR3 DNA reads TGCAGCGTTTATATGACTAGCGGGATAATTGATGAGCAGTTCTTC. It encodes CSVYMTSGIIDEQFF.

The rearrangement uses TRBV7-9 and TRBJ2-3; tentative D call: TRBD2 (6 bases). CDR1 and CDR2 from the germline V gene are SEHNR and FQNEAQ (reference sequence). The CDR3 loop spans 15 amino acids. Trimming took 5 bases from V and 4 from J, leaving 16 bases between them. In DNA, the CDR3 is TGTGCCAGCAGCCTCGGCGGCGGGATCGCAGATACGCAGTATTTT. Translating it yields CASSLGGGIADTQYF. The full variable domain, with the rest looked up from reference TRBV7-9 and TRBJ2-3, is DTGVSQNPRHKITKRGQNVTFRCDPISEHNRLYWYRQTLGQGPEFLTYFQNEAQLEKSRLLSDRFSAERPKGSFSTLEIQRTEQGDSAMYLCASSLGGGIADTQYFGPGTRLTVL.

This clonotype has just a few counts. The V call is TRBV7-3, the J call TRBJ2-1; 10 bases match TRBD2. V shed 5 bases, J shed 2 bases, and the junction held 9 bases outside the gene matches. The CDR3 runs to 17 residues. Germline V gene lookup returns CDR1 SGHTA and CDR2 FQGTGA. The CDR3 is CASSPGTSVTPYNEQFF. CDR3 sequence (DNA): TGTGCCAGCAGCCCCGGGACTAGCGTCACCCCCTACAATGAGCAGTTCTTC.

This clonotype was counted many times. The chain links TRBV28 to TRBJ1-1; TRBD1 matches 7 bases. The J segment lost 4 bases and the V segment lost 4 bases, leaving 3 bases of the junction unmatched. Germline V gene data show CDR1 as MDHEN and CDR2 as SYDVKM. The CDR3 covers 13 residues. CDR3 sequence: CASSSPGGTEAFF. The CDR3 DNA follows: TGTGCCAGCAGTTCTCCAGGGGGCACTGAAGCTTTCTTT.

This clonotype was found many times. For the CDR3, the DNA is TGCAGTGCTAGAGACCTTAGCGGGAGGACAGATACGCAGTATTTT. It is translated as CSARDLSGRTDTQYF. The chain carries TRBV20-1 and TRBJ2-3, with TRBD2 identical over 10 bases. CDR1 and CDR2 (germline): DFQATT, SNEGSKA (reference sequence). CDR3 length: 15 residues. Unmatched junction bases numbered 3, after V lost 0 bases and J lost 3 bases.

Regarding this clonotype: A much larger clone lies one base from this, so it may be a read error. The V call is TRBV7-9, the J call TRBJ2-7; 7 nucleotides match TRBD1. Germline assignment: CDR1 SEHNR and CDR2 FQNEAQ (reference sequence). The CDR3 contains 14 residues. CDR3 nucleotides: TGTGCCGGCAGCTTAGGGGACAGAACCTACGAGCAGTACTTC. This sequence encodes CAGSLGDRTYEQYF.

The rearrangement links TRBV4-1 to TRBJ1-1, with 7 bases that match TRBD1. The V gene's germline CDR1 is MGHRA and CDR2 YSYEKL. V was clipped by 1 base and J by 0 bases; unmatched bases: 11. The CDR3 consists of 18 residues. In DNA form, the CDR3 reads TGCGCCAGCAGCCAAGGCCCCACAGGGGCAGGATTGAACACTGAAGCTTTCTTT. Its translation: CASSQGPTGAGLNTEAFF.

This clonotype was recorded many times. The chain joins TRBV7-9 to TRBJ2-2; TRBD2 matches at 12 bases. This CDR3 contains 17 residues. Germline V lookup: CDR1 SEHNR, CDR2 FQNEAQ (reference sequence). J lost 4 bases, V lost 2 bases, and 5 bases had no gene match. In DNA, the CDR3 is TGTGCCAGCAGCTTAACTAGCGGGGGGACGATCACCGGGGAGCTGTTTTTT. The encoded protein is CASSLTSGGTITGELFF.

A word on this clonotype: Since a much larger clone is just one base distant, this may be a read error. This chain links TRBV9 with TRBJ2-6; D unclear. V dropped 5 bases and J dropped 0 bases, with 9 bases sitting between them. The CDR3 extends over 15 amino acids. The germline V gene encodes CDR1 SGDLS and CDR2 YYNGEE. CDR3 residues: CASSGASSGANVLTF. Written as DNA, the CDR3 is TGTGCCAGCAGTGGAGCCAGCTCTGGGGCCAACGTCCTGACTTTC.

The gene calls are TRBV5-4 and TRBJ2-1, with a weak D call TRBD2 (5 bases). CDR3 length: 15 amino acids. V shed 5 bases and J shed 6 bases, with 18 bases lying between them. CDR1 and CDR2 from the germline V gene are SGHNT and YYREEE (reference sequence). The CDR3 bases are TGTGCCAGCAGTCCCGGGGATCGCTCTCCCAATGAGCAGTTCTTC. It specifies CASSPGDRSPNEQFF.

A remark on this clonotype: A much larger clone sits a single nucleotide away, making a read error possible. DNA of the CDR3: TGTGCCAGCAGTTTTCGCACTCAGCCCCAGCATTTT. It is translated as CASSFRTQPQHF. This chain uses TRBV28 with TRBJ1-5; D unclear. The V gene's germline CDR1 is MDHEN and CDR2 SYDVKM. The CDR3 consists of 12 residues. Deletions cut 3 bases from V and 6 bases from J, with 6 bases between.

Of note for this clonotype: Possible read error: a much larger clone is one base away. The chain carries TRBV4-1 and TRBJ2-1, with unresolved D. The CDR3 runs to 12 residues. From germline, CDR1 is MGHRA and CDR2 YSYEKL. The DNA for the CDR3 is TGCGCCCGCAGCCAAGGAAGTAATGAGCAGTTCTTC. It translates to CARSQGSNEQFF.

About this clonotype itself: Germline is not matched at one junction end, which may reflect a read error. The V gene is TRBV11-3, the J gene TRBJ2-3; TRBD1 agrees at 8 bases. Germline CDR1 reads SGHNT; CDR2 reads YENEEA. The CDR3 is 13 amino acids. This CDR3 reads CASSEDREDMQYF. CDR3 in DNA: TGTGCCAGCAGCGAGGACAGGGAAGATATGCAGTATTTT. Variable domain in full (rest from reference TRBV11-3 and TRBJ2-3): EAGVVQSPRYKIIEKKQPVAFWCNPISGHNTLYWYLQNLGQGPELLIRYENEEAVDDSQLPKDRFSAERLKGVDSTLKIQPAELGDSAVYLCASSEDREDMQYFGPGTRLTVL.

The J gene is TRBJ2-7, the V gene TRBV10-2, with D hard to call. Trimming removed 7 bases at V and 0 bases at J, with 13 bases between. CDR1 WSHSY and CDR2 SAAADI come from the germline V gene. This CDR3 spans 14 amino acids. CDR3 sequence: CASTDPTSSYEQYF. The CDR3 DNA reads as TGCGCCAGCACCGACCCCACCTCCTCCTACGAGCAGTACTTC.

As regards this clonotype: At one boundary the junction diverges from the germline segment, which might be a read error. The chain couples TRBV4-1 to TRBJ2-7, with 8 bases matching TRBD1. The length of the CDR3 is 17 residues. Germline V gene lookup returns CDR1 MGHRA and CDR2 YSYEKL. Here the CDR3 DNA reads TGCGCCAGCAGCCAAGAGAAGTCAGGGGGCGCTGGGTACGAGCTGTACTTC. Protein sequence: CASSQEKSGGAGYELYF.

The chain combines TRBV4-1 with TRBJ1-5; the D is unclear. Germline lookup yields CDR1 MGHRA and CDR2 YSYEKL. The CDR3 spans 15 residues. The ends were cut back, 0 bases at V and 2 bases at J, with 8 bases in the middle. The DNA for the CDR3 is TGCGCCAGCAGCCAAGAAACGCGCGGCAATCAGCCCCAGCATTTT. Translated, it gives CASSQETRGNQPQHF.

This clonotype has at least ten counts. The chain links TRBV6-2 or TRBV6-3 to TRBJ1-5, with D unclear. This CDR3 comprises 15 residues. Germline V gene lookup returns CDR1 MNHEY and CDR2 SVGEGT. Trimming took off 2 bases at V and 6 bases at J, with 14 bases between the two ends. The CDR3 reads CASSYPQDVVQPQHF. The CDR3 bases are TGTGCCAGCAGTTACCCGCAGGACGTCGTTCAGCCCCAGCATTTT.